The following is a T cell receptor (beta chain) sequence with its context. Its antigen is as yet unknown. This entry comes from a study of cytomegalovirus exposure and HLA in healthy donors. Overall study: Unique TCRs numbering around 80 million, obtained from HLA-typed donors, made up an early data release. Study-wide results and caveats: As a later analysis revealed, the rate of TCR association differed by HLA locus, with DRB1 most and HLA-C fewest. Being productive about 87% or about 30% of the time was typical of most TCR beta V segments in an earlier analysis.

This CDR3 is 14 amino acids long. Germline V CDR1 and CDR2: SGHTA, FQGTGA. The V gene lost 5 bases and the J gene lost 0 bases, with 10 bases spanning the gap. Vbeta (60) and Jbeta (13) primers were used in the PCR. TCRdb's table, derived via immunoSEQ multiplex PCR, lists solely in-frame clones and lacks some. This table has 110,000 or so clones, almost 75% appearing once. The specimen sequenced was PBMCs. The receptor was derived from a man aged 35 to 55 in good health and CMV-seronegative. This sequence joins TRBV7-3 and TRBJ1-2; TRBD1 is a possible D gene (5 bases). CDR3 in amino acids: CASSAGPTNYGYTF. The CDR3 bases are TGTGCCAGCAGCGCGGGACCGACTAACTATGGCTACACCTTC.